The sequence of this T cell receptor (beta chain) was determined in a study of T cell changes during pregnancy in multiple sclerosis. The repertoire was sequenced with immunoSEQ multiplex PCR; TCRdb's copy has only in-frame clones and lacks some. The sample includes tens of thousands of clones, over 75% seen only once; the top ten take less than 6%. CDR1 and CDR2 from the germline V gene are MGHDK and SYGVNS. The V end was cut by 2 bases, the J end by 5 bases, with 18 bases between. The CDR3 length is 16 residues. The sequencing here drew on CD8+ T cells from peripheral blood mononuclear cells, taken before pregnancy. The genes are TRBV25-1 and TRBJ2-5; D possibly corresponds to TRBD1 (6 bases). This receptor was obtained from a female donor with multiple sclerosis, enrolled in a pregnancy study. The CDR3 reads CASSEEVGASRETQYF. The CDR3 DNA follows: TGTGCCAGCAGTGAAGAGGTGGGGGCCTCGAGGGAGACCCAGTACTTC. Supplemented by reference TRBV25-1 and TRBJ2-5, the full variable domain reads EADIYQTPRYLVIGTGKKITLECSQTMGHDKMYWYQQDPGMELHLIHYSYGVNSTEKGDLSSESTVSRIRTEHFPLTLESARPSHTSQYLCASSEEVGASRETQYFGPGTRLLVL.